This T cell receptor (beta chain) was captured in a study of shared clonotypes between healthy human individuals (dated by TCRdb to 2018 to 2021). Notes on the research overall: The cohort comprised a couple of women and a few men aged 18 to 49 years. For each donor, three plates each were used for CD4 naive and CD4 memory, two plates were used for CD8 naive, and one plate was used for CD8 memory. To estimate repertoire size and how much clonotypes are shared between individuals, the study performed deep sequencing of blood TCR repertoires from five healthy adults. To increase sequencing depth and limit assay-specific biases, different laboratories used diverse techniques to prepare libraries and sequence TCR repertoires. Each donor's leukapheresis produced roughly between roughly 0.9 and 8.9 billion PBMCs.

TCR CDR3 regions were amplified from genomic DNA by multiplex PCR using the deep immunoSEQ assay. Genomic DNA extracted from each cell subset was distributed evenly over all wells of several immunoSEQ 96-well plates, and each plate served as one replicate. For sorted subsets, 150 to 200 ng genomic DNA, equal to tens of thousands of T cell genomes, was loaded into each replicate PCR. Purified libraries were measured with a Qubit 3.0 fluorometer, size-checked on a Bioanalyzer 2100, and measured again with the KAPA Library Quantification kit. A separate single-read 150-cycle Illumina NextSeq 550 flow cell was used to sequence each immunoSEQ 96-well plate. From the authors' description of their analysis: Because the immunoSEQ output included only junctional sequences and no quality scores, the filtering could not be the same as the filtering used for full-length reads. To assign V/J genes and CDR3, sequences were annotated using PyIR, a Python wrapper for IgBLAST v1.9, with IMGT germline references. Reads with weak V/J assignments (E-value above 1e-6), missing CDR3, stop codons, out-of-frame junctions, or ambiguous translated residues were removed. A V3J clonotype was defined by an identical inferred V gene, J gene, and CDR3 amino acid sequence. To compute the percentage overlap between repertoires, the number of shared unique clonotypes was divided by the size of the smaller repertoire. Three approaches were used to assess repertoire richness: RTK rarefaction, the Chao1 estimator, and Recon v2.1 estimates of unobserved clonotypes. Generation probabilities for all TCRbeta clonotypes obtained by the gDNA method from a few donors were computed using OLGA. Entries here come from immuneACCESS through TCRdb and include only in-frame sequences with V and J called. Some clones fail to appear in such tables; in the studies checked, an unresolved V gene covers under half of the shortfall, and the cause of the remainder is unknown. V, J and clone size were drawn from that table, and D and trimming were deduced from the DNA. The sample table shows roughly 2.6 million clones, and roughly nine tenths are seen once. Roughly 0.14% of the sample rests with the top ten.

The donors were healthy, HIV-negative adults who had no recently reported acute infections or vaccinations. All donors were Caucasian adults living in Nashville, Tennessee, USA. Magnetic negative selection was used to enrich CD4+ T cells, after which naive cells were positively selected on CD45RA and the negative fraction became the memory subset. Blood was collected by leukapheresis, and PBMCs were isolated by Ficoll-Histopaque density gradient centrifugation and then cryopreserved in liquid nitrogen vapor phase. Purity and quantity of every magnetically sorted T cell population were checked by analytical flow cytometry. Genomic DNA was isolated from every sorted fraction and measured by UV absorbance on a Nanodrop 2000c. Remarks on this clone: Its cognate antigen has yet to be identified. The input lacks base qualities; no much larger clone sits a single base away.

According to the germline V gene, CDR1 reads SGDLS and CDR2 reads YYNGEE. From the cysteine through the phenylalanine, the CDR3 covers 14 amino acids. Only CDR3 DNA remains: 42 bases, in frame from the first base. V is clipped by 0 bases and J by 4 bases, and the sequence between their germline boundaries is 11 bases long. What the work shows at the level of the full study, not this receptor alone: Roughly 5% of naive CD4, 3.5% of naive CD8, approximately 2.2% of memory CD4, and approximately 0.4% of memory CD8 clonotypes were shared across a few donors. Sampling was limited to blood, and TCR repertoires in tissue likely differ from TCR repertoires in blood. Pairwise subsampling indicated that sequencing depth was expected to affect the degree of clonotype sharing among donors. Because the study included only a small number of donors, the genetic and exposure-history diversity represented was limited. Incomplete sequencing was indicated by rarefaction of sorted-subset datasets, despite the large sequencing depth. Higher generation probabilities were observed for clonotypes shared by all four sorted-subset donors than for non-shared clonotypes. Larger estimated clonotype richness was generally found for naive subsets than for memory subsets.

The source material was naive CD4+ T cells sorted from blood. The label giving this sample's cell subset or site can be read as: CD45RA+ positively selected. The source is a man between 18 and 29 years old in good health. The sequence links TRBV9 to TRBJ2-7, with the identity of the D gene unclear. The CDR3 protein is CASSVGPHPYEQYF. DNA sequence: TGTGCCAGCAGCGTAGGCCCCCACCCTTACGAGCAGTACTTC.